The present entry profiles one TCR beta chain with its context. There are 16 residues in the CDR3. Trimming removed 3 bases from V and 5 bases from J, with 14 bases in between. The germline V gene encodes CDR1 SGHAT and CDR2 FQNNGV. The record originates from a study of blood T cell repertoires in COVID-19. Method: immunoSEQ multiplex PCR; TCRdb's copy keeps in-frame clones and lacks some. The sample has fewer than 200,000 clones, about 88% seen once. Sequenced input: peripheral blood. V gene TRBV11-2 combines with J gene TRBJ1-6; no firm D call. This clonotype was sampled from a man younger than 30 who had recovered from COVID-19. Here the CDR3 DNA reads TGTGCCAGCAGCTTGATAGTGCGCTCACATAATTCACCCCTCCACTTT. This codes for CASSLIVRSHNSPLHF.